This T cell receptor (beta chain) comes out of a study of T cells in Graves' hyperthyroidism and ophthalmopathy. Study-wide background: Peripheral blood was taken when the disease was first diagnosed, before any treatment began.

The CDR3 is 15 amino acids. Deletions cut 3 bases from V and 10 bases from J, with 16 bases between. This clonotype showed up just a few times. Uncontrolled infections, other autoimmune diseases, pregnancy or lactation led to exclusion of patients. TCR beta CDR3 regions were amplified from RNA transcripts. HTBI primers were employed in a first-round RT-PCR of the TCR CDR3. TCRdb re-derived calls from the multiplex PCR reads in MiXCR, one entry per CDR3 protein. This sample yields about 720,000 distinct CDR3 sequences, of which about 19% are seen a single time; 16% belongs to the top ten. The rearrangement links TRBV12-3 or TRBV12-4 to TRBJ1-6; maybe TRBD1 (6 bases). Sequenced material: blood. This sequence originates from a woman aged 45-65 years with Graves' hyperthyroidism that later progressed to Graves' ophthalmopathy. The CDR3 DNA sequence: TGTGCCAGCAGTTTGGGGGGCAGGGTAGGATCACCCCTCCACTTT. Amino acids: CASSLGGRVGSPLHF.